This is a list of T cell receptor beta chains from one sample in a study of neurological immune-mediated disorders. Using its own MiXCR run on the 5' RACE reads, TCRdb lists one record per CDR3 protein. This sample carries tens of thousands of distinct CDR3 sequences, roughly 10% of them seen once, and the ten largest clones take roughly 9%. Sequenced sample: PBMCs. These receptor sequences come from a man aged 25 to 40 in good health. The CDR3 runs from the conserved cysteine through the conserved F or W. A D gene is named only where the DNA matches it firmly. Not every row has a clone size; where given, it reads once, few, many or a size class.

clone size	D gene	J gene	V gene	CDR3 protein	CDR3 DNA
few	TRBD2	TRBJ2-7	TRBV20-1	CSAREYSGTGGYEQYF	TGCAGTGCTAGAGAGTACAGCGGGACCGGGGGCTACGAGCAGTACTTC
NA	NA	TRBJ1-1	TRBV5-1	CASSFGRATEAFF	TGCGCCAGCAGCTTCGGCAGGGCCACTGAAGCTTTCTTT
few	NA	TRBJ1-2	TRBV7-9	CASSLGSENYGYTF	TGTGCCAGCAGCTTAGGTTCGGAAAACTATGGCTATACCTTC
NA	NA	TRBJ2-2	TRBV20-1	CSANQVRTGELFF	TGCAGTGCTAACCAGGTGCGCACCGGGGAGCTGTTTTTT
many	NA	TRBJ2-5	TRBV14	CASSQGGVRVRETQYF	TGTGCCAGCAGCCAAGGTGGTGTACGGGTGAGGGAGACCCAGTACTTC
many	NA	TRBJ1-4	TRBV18	CASSPWGATNEKLFF	TGTGCCAGCTCACCTTGGGGCGCAACTAATGAAAAACTGTTTTTT
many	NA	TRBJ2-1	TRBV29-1	CSVGTGSSYNEQFF	TGCAGCGTGGGAACAGGAAGCTCCTACAATGAGCAGTTCTTC
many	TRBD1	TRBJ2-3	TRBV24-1	CATSDRQGAHEIDTQYF	TGTGCCACCAGTGACCGACAGGGGGCGCATGAGATAGATACGCAGTATTTT
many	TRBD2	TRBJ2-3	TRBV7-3	CASSSRTSGRTDTQYF	TGTGCCAGCAGCTCACGGACTAGCGGGCGCACAGATACGCAGTATTTT
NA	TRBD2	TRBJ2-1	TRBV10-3	CAISDPSSGRALSYNEQFF	TGTGCCATCAGTGACCCAAGCAGCGGGAGGGCCCTCTCCTACAATGAGCAGTTCTTC
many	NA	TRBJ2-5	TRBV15	CATSSVSTQETQYF	TGTGCCACCTCTTCGGTCAGCACCCAAGAGACCCAGTACTTC
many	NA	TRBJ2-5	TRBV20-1	CSARGFVGVPSQETQYF	TGCAGTGCTAGAGGGTTTGTAGGCGTCCCATCCCAAGAGACCCAGTACTTC
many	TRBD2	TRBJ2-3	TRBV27	CASSLLGTSGRTDTQYF	TGTGCCAGCAGTTTATTGGGGACTAGCGGGAGAACAGATACGCAGTATTTT
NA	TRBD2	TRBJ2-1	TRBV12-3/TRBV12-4	CASSLAGGVYNEQFF	TGTGCCAGCAGCCTAGCGGGAGGCGTCTACAATGAGCAGTTCTTC
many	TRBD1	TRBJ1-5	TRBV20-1	CSARGTGGGEPQHF	TGCAGTGCTAGAGGGACAGGGGGCGGAGAGCCCCAGCATTTT
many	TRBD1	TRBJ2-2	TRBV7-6	CASSVYSSGGPNTGELFF	TGTGCCAGCAGCGTCTACAGCTCAGGGGGCCCGAACACCGGGGAGCTGTTTTTT
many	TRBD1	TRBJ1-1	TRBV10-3	CAISKLDREETEAFF	TGTGCCATCTCTAAACTGGACAGGGAGGAGACTGAAGCTTTCTTT
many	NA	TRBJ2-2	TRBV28	CASVVRGYANTGELFF	TGTGCCAGTGTAGTACGGGGGTACGCGAACACCGGGGAGCTGTTTTTT
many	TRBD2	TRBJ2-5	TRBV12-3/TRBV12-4	CASRPTSGRAQYF	TGTGCCAGCAGACCTACTAGCGGGAGGGCCCAGTACTTC
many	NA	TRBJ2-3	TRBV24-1	CATSDFGTPTDTQYF	TGTGCCACCAGTGATTTTGGTACCCCCACAGATACGCAGTATTTT
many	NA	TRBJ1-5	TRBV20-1	CSARDPGQPSNQPQHF	TGCAGTGCTAGAGATCCCGGACAGCCTAGCAATCAGCCCCAGCATTTT
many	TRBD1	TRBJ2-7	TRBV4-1	CASSRNRDSTYEQYF	TGCGCCAGCAGCCGGAACCGGGACAGCACCTACGAGCAGTACTTC